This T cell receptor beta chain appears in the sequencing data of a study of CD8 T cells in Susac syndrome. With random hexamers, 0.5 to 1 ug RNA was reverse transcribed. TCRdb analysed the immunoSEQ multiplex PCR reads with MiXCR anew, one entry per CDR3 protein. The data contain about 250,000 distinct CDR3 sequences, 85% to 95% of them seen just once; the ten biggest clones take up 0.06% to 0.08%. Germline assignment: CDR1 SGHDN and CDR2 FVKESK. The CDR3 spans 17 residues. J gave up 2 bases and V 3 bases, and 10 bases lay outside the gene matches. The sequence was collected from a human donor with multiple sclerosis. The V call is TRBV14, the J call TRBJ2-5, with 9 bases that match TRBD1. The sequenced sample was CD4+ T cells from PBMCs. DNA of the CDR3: TGTGCCAGCAGCCAGGCCCGGGACAGGGTTTTGCAAGAGACCCAGTACTTC. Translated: CASSQARDRVLQETQYF.